Shown below are 30 T cell receptor beta chains from a single sample sequenced in a study of untreated major depressive disorder (dated 2018 in TCRdb). No antigen is known for these receptors. General study outcomes and caveats: In CD4+ T cells, sequencing confirmed that depressed patients used TRBV05-01 (Vbeta 5.1) more than controls did, with a one-tailed test giving p = 0.040.

The method was the immunoSEQ multiplex PCR assay. TCRdb carries this immuneACCESS record with in-frame sequences only. Its versions omit some clonotypes, under half of them owing to an unresolved V gene in the studies checked, with the rest unexplained. The sample table lists roughly 17,000 clones, roughly 90% of them with a count of one. The top ten clonotypes cover less than 0.75% of the sample. The sequenced material came from CD4+ T cells from PBMCs. The receptor set was obtained from a woman in her thirties or forties with major depressive disorder.

This rearrangement joins TRBV6-5 to TRBJ2-1, with a weak D call TRBD1 (6 bases). CDR1 MNHEY and CDR2 SVGAGI come from the germline V gene. Trimming took 8 bases from V and 6 from J, leaving 17 bases between them. The CDR3 loop spans 14 amino acids. CDR3 coding DNA: TGTGCCAGCGCCCCTAACAGGGATGTCAATGAGCAGTTCTTC. Its protein product is CASAPNRDVNEQFF.

This rearrangement joins TRBV2 to TRBJ1-4, with D perhaps matching TRBD1 (6 bases). There are 15 residues in the CDR3. Germline V gives CDR1 SNHLY, CDR2 FYNNEI. V lost 6 bases to trimming and J lost 0 bases, with 11 bases between them. This chain's CDR3 is CASSGRQATNEKLFF. CDR3 DNA: TGTGCCAGCAGCGGGAGACAGGCAACTAATGAAAAACTGTTTTTT.

V usage is TRBV5-4 and J usage is TRBJ2-1; weak D call: TRBD2 (5 bases). This CDR3 is built from 14 residues. The germline CDR1 and CDR2 sequences are SGHNT and YYREEE (reference sequence). V lost 1 base and J 2 bases, leaving 7 bases between the germline ends. The CDR3 DNA is TGTGCCAGCAGCTTGCGGGAAACCTACAATGAGCAGTTCTTC. It translates to CASSLRETYNEQFF.

This chain connects TRBV7-9 to TRBJ1-4; 7 nucleotides align to TRBD1. The germline V gene encodes CDR1 SEHNR and CDR2 FQNEAQ (reference sequence). The CDR3 totals 15 residues. Germline trimming cut 7 bases from V and 4 bases from J; bases unmatched to any gene: 9. This CDR3 reads CASTNRRDSNEKLFF. The CDR3 DNA reads as TGTGCCAGCACCAATAGGCGGGACAGTAATGAAAAACTGTTTTTT.

The CDR3 region has the DNA TGTGCCAGCACCTTCGCTTTGAAGGGAGACTATGGCTACACCTTC. Protein sequence: CASTFALKGDYGYTF. The chain links TRBV7-8 to TRBJ1-2, with D uncertain. This CDR3 has 15 amino acids. Germline V lookup: CDR1 SGHVS, CDR2 FQNEAQ. V gave up 7 bases and J gave up 3 bases, with 18 bases separating them.

The chain carries TRBV5-1 and TRBJ1-2; D is unclear. CDR1 is SGHRS, CDR2 YFSETQ, per germline. V lost 0 bases and J 4 bases, leaving 10 bases between the germline ends. The CDR3 runs 14 residues. CDR3 residues: CASSLGGRTYGYTF. CDR3 bases: TGCGCCAGCAGCTTGGGAGGCAGAACCTATGGCTACACCTTC.

The chain employs TRBV5-1 and TRBJ2-7; 9 bases agree with TRBD1. The CDR3 contains 14 residues. Unmatched junction bases numbered 2, after V lost 4 bases and J lost 0 bases. Germline CDR1 reads SGHRS; CDR2 reads YFSETQ. This chain's CDR3 is CASSGQGSSYEQYF. The CDR3 bases are TGCGCCAGCAGCGGACAGGGGTCCTCCTACGAGCAGTACTTC.

The gene calls are TRBV18 and TRBJ1-2; 8 nucleotides line up with TRBD1. The length of the CDR3 is 15 residues. Losses at the gene ends were 0 bases for V and 4 bases for J; bases not matched to a gene: 4. CDR1 is KGHSH and CDR2 is LQKENI in the germline V gene. The CDR3 reads CASSPPAQGVYGYTF. DNA for the CDR3: TGTGCCAGCTCACCACCAGCACAGGGGGTCTATGGCTACACCTTC.

This clone occurred once. This chain joins TRBV30 and TRBJ2-1; 11 bases are shared with TRBD2. With 4 bases clipped from V and 12 bases from J, the junction kept 11 bases outside the gene matches. Germline V gives CDR1 GTSNPN, CDR2 SVGIG (reference sequence). The CDR3 extends over 14 amino acids. The CDR3 loop is CAWTLALAGGGQFF. CDR3 nucleotides: TGTGCCTGGACCCTCGCGCTAGCGGGGGGCGGGCAGTTCTTC.

The chain employs TRBV4-3 and TRBJ1-1; TRBD1 might be the D (5 bases). This CDR3 contains 14 residues. The germline V and J ends were trimmed by 0 bases and 4 bases, with 9 bases remaining between them. Germline assignment: CDR1 LGHNA and CDR2 YSLEER. CDR3 DNA: TGCGCCAGCAGCCAAGATCGGAGGGGCACTGAAGCTTTCTTT. Translation: CASSQDRRGTEAFF.

This chain uses TRBV4-1 with TRBJ2-2; 10 nucleotides agree with TRBD1. This CDR3 comprises 16 residues. V shed 0 bases and J 4 bases; nucleotides not matched to a gene: 2. CDR1 and CDR2 from the germline V gene are MGHRA and YSYEKL. The CDR3 region has the DNA TGCGCCAGCAGCCAAGAGGGGACAGGGGCCACCGGGGAGCTGTTTTTT. Residues: CASSQEGTGATGELFF.

V and J are TRBV5-6 and TRBJ1-5, with D possibly matching TRBD1 (5 bases). Germline CDR1 SGHDT, CDR2 YYEEEE. The CDR3 is made up of 14 amino acids. V was trimmed by 0 bases and J by 4 bases, leaving 8 bases between them. The CDR3 protein is CASSLVAGNQPQHF. Written as DNA, the CDR3 is TGTGCCAGCAGCTTGGTGGCAGGGAATCAGCCCCAGCATTTT.

V and J are TRBV30 and TRBJ2-1, with TRBD2 matching over 10 bases. The J segment lost 2 bases and the V segment lost 1 base, leaving 5 bases of the junction unmatched. Germline CDR1 GTSNPN, CDR2 SVGIG (reference sequence). The CDR3 consists of 16 residues. CDR3 residues: CAWSALAGVTYNEQFF. The CDR3 DNA follows: TGTGCCTGGAGTGCTCTAGCGGGGGTAACCTACAATGAGCAGTTCTTC.

The V call is TRBV4-2, the J call TRBJ2-7; 8 nucleotides agree with TRBD2. The CDR3 is 15 residues long. Losses at the gene ends were 0 bases for V and 6 bases for J; bases not matched to a gene: 7. Germline CDR1 is LGHNA and CDR2 is YNFKEQ. The CDR3 nucleotides read TGTGCCAGCAGCCAAGATTTAGGACTAGCATCCGAGCAGTACGTC. It translates to CASSQDLGLASEQYV.

J is TRBJ1-2 and V is TRBV5-6; D is unclear. V lost 1 base and J lost 0, with 7 bases in between. CDR3 length equals 14 residues. Looked up from germline, CDR1 is SGHDT and CDR2 is YYEEEE. The CDR3 spells CASSLSGSNYGYTF. CDR3 in DNA: TGTGCCAGCAGCTTGTCAGGATCTAACTATGGCTACACCTTC.

The chain combines TRBV10-2 with TRBJ2-7; 8 bases match TRBD2. Germline trimming cut 7 bases from V and 0 bases from J; bases unmatched to any gene: 5. The CDR3 has 14 amino acids. Germline values: CDR1 WSHSY, CDR2 SAAADI. CDR3 protein: CASTKGLGSYEQYV. The CDR3 DNA reads TGCGCCAGCACTAAGGGACTAGGCTCCTACGAGCAGTACGTC.

The chain combines TRBV29-1 with TRBJ2-1, with 10 positions matching TRBD2. V trimming: 5 bases; J trimming: 0 bases; junction bases outside the gene matches: 10. Looked up from germline, CDR1 is SQVTM and CDR2 is ANQGSEA. The CDR3 length is 17 residues. The CDR3, as DNA: TGCAGCGTTCTTCTCCTCGGACTAGCGGCCTCCTACAATGAGCAGTTCTTC. Translated, it gives CSVLLLGLAASYNEQFF.

The genes are TRBV21-1 and TRBJ2-7; TRBD2 reflects the table's D call only, with no check against the DNA. TRBV21-1 constitutes a pseudogene. CDR3 length: 16 amino acids. CDR3 bases: TGTGCCAGCAGCAAAGAAGAGAATAGCGGGAACTACGAGCAGTACGTC. Residues: CASSKEENSGNYEQYV.

The chain's CDR3 is CASSIRRGGAGNQPQHF. For the CDR3, the DNA is TGTGCCAGTAGTATCCGTAGGGGAGGGGCTGGCAATCAGCCCCAGCATTTT. V usage is TRBV19 and J usage is TRBJ1-5, with D maybe TRBD1 (5 bases). Germline V gene sequence: CDR1 LNHDA, CDR2 SQIVND (reference sequence). The length of the CDR3 is 17 residues. V was pared by 3 bases and J by 2 bases, with 17 bases between.

A single count supports this clone. The V and J genes are TRBV7-8 and TRBJ2-3, with a tentative D call TRBD2 (7 bases). V was shortened by 5 bases and J by 4 bases, with 16 bases between the two germline ends. Germline V gives CDR1 SGHVS, CDR2 FQNEAQ. This CDR3 has 15 amino acids. DNA for the CDR3: TGTGCCAGCAGCCCCGCGGAGGGGGGGCCAGATACGCAGTATTTT. Its protein is CASSPAEGGPDTQYF.

J is TRBJ1-1 and V is TRBV29-1, with D possibly TRBD1 on 5 matching bases. The CDR3 sequence is 12 residues long. With 6 bases removed from V and 2 bases from J, the gap between germline ends came to 10 bases. Looked up from germline, CDR1 is SQVTM and CDR2 is ANQGSEA. The CDR3: CSVATGNTEAFF. CDR3 sequence (DNA): TGCAGCGTAGCCACAGGAAACACTGAAGCTTTCTTT.

The V call is TRBV12-5, the J call TRBJ1-5, with D possibly TRBD1 on 5 matching bases. Germline lookup yields CDR1 LGHNT and CDR2 FRNRAP. V dropped 6 bases and J dropped 10 bases, with 19 bases sitting between them. The CDR3 length is 14 residues. The DNA of the CDR3 is TGTGCTAGTGGACTCCAAGGGTGGGGGTTTCCCCAGCATTTT. This sequence encodes CASGLQGWGFPQHF.

The chain recombines TRBV19 with TRBJ1-4, with 7 nucleotides matching TRBD1. V dropped 9 bases and J dropped 8; count of bases not matched to a gene: 9. Germline CDR1 is LNHDA and CDR2 is SQIVND (reference sequence). This CDR3 has 13 amino acids. The CDR3 is CASAGRQGEKLFF. CDR3 nucleotides: TGTGCCAGCGCAGGCCGACAGGGCGAAAAACTGTTTTTT.

V is TRBV7-2 and J is TRBJ1-2; no reliable D call. Germline assignment: CDR1 SGHTA and CDR2 FQGNSA. Deletions cut 5 bases from V and 3 bases from J, with 13 bases between. The CDR3 extends over 14 amino acids. In nucleotides, the CDR3 is TGTGCCAGCAGCAAAGGATCGGGAGACTATGGCTACACCTTC. Protein product: CASSKGSGDYGYTF.

This chain links TRBV20-1 with TRBJ2-3, with no clear D. The CDR3 is 11 residues long. Germline CDR1 reads DFQATT; CDR2 reads SNEGSKA (reference sequence). V shed 7 bases and J shed 5 bases, with 10 bases lying between them. This CDR3 reads CSGTVEDTQYF. Written as DNA, the CDR3 is TGCAGTGGAACAGTCGAAGATACGCAGTATTTT.

The chain recombines TRBV19 with TRBJ1-3; D is ambiguous. Trimming removed 7 bases from V and 0 bases from J, with 10 bases in between. Germline-derived CDR1 and CDR2 are LNHDA and SQIVND (reference sequence). The CDR3 contains 14 residues. The CDR3 DNA follows: TGTGCCAGTACATCGATCGGCTCTGGAAACACCATATATTTT. Its translation: CASTSIGSGNTIYF.

This chain links TRBV5-1 with TRBJ2-5; TRBD2 is a possible D gene (6 bases). Germline V gives CDR1 SGHRS, CDR2 YFSETQ. Trimming shortened V by 2 bases and J by 4 bases, and 15 bases separated the two germline ends. The CDR3 length is 15 residues. The CDR3 nucleotides read TGCGCCAGCAGCTTCGGGGGTGGGTCCCCAGAGACCCAGTACTTC. It codes for CASSFGGGSPETQYF.

The CDR3 spells CSARVPYGYTF. The CDR3 bases are TGCAGTGCTAGGGTGCCTTATGGCTACACCTTC. The chain uses TRBV20-1 and TRBJ1-2; unclear D gene. Germline V lookup: CDR1 DFQATT, CDR2 SNEGSKA (reference sequence). The V gene lost 3 bases and the J gene lost 5 bases, with 7 bases spanning the gap. The CDR3 has 11 amino acids.

This clone appeared a single time. This chain links TRBV28 with TRBJ1-2; the match to TRBD1 covers 7 bases. This CDR3 spans 11 amino acids. CDR1 MDHEN and CDR2 SYDVKM come from the germline V gene. The junction had 9 bases not matched to a gene; V was cut back by 7 bases and J by 13 bases. CDR3 DNA: TGTGCCAGCACGGACAGGAGATGGCTCACCTTC. Translating gives CASTDRRWLTF.

This clone was counted a few times. CDR3 amino acids: CASSLLGRATDTQYF. DNA of the CDR3: TGTGCCAGCAGTTTATTAGGACGGGCCACAGATACGCAGTATTTT. V and J are TRBV27 and TRBJ2-3, with D uncertain. Germline V gene data show CDR1 as MNHEY and CDR2 as SMNVEV (reference sequence). The CDR3 has 15 residues. Trimming left V 1 base short and J 2 bases short, with 10 bases between.